This TCR beta chain was recorded in a study of blood T cell repertoires in COVID-19. Study-wide context: Acute-phase and convalescent COVID-19 samples originated in the United States, Italy and Spain. Nucleic acid was either cDNA or gDNA, and it came from T cells, B-cell-depleted T cells, or PBMCs.

Methods used by the authors: The authors estimated nucleated cell counts from reference gene primer amplification. Produced via immunoSEQ multiplex PCR; TCRdb's table is partial and in-frame only. The D gene and trimming were derived from the DNA, and the V and J assignments and clone size from that table. The sample contains roughly 300,000 clones, 86% of which appear only once. From germline, CDR1 is KGHSH and CDR2 LQKENI. V was pared by 3 bases and J by 3 bases, with 14 bases between. CDR3 length equals 16 residues. This clone was counted a few times. Sequenced: peripheral blood. The TCR sequence derives from a woman between 45 and 65 years old with acute or convalescent COVID-19. V usage is TRBV18 and J usage is TRBJ1-4; the D is unclear. The CDR3 sequence is CASSPAGNRANEKLFF. The DNA for the CDR3 is TGTGCCAGCTCACCGGCGGGAAATCGGGCTAATGAAAAACTGTTTTTT.